This section outlines one TCR beta chain sequence together with its context. What it binds is unknown. The data belong to a study of CD8+CD57+ T cells in acquired aplastic anemia. Across the whole study: The mean DNA yield obtained from sorted CD4+ and CD8+ cells came to about 3.2 ug. Whole-study results and caveats: No significant patient-versus-control difference appeared in CD8+ Simpson's diversity.

Genomic DNA provided the template from which TCR beta VDJ and CDR3 profiles were obtained. TCRdb processed the reads anew with MiXCR; each CDR3 protein has one entry. This sample yields roughly 86,000 distinct CDR3 sequences, of which under 50% are seen a single time; 65% to 70% belongs to the top ten. The clonotype originates from a human donor in good health, serving as a control. The sequenced material came from sorted CD4+, CD8+, or CD8+CD57+ T cells (not recorded which) from PBMCs.

CDR3 nucleotide sequence: TGTGCCAGCAGCTCAGGGACCTTCTCCTACGAGCAGTACTTC. It translates to CASSSGTFSYEQYF. The chain links TRBV5-6 to TRBJ2-7, with D perhaps assigned TRBD1 or TRBD2 (5 bases each). The germline CDR1 and CDR2 sequences are SGHDT and YYEEEE. The V end lost 3 bases, the J end lost 0 bases, and 10 bases lay between the germline ends. The CDR3 runs to 14 residues.